This TCR beta chain was obtained from a study of blood T cell repertoires in COVID-19. As for the study in general: Acute-phase and convalescent COVID-19 samples originated in the United States, Italy and Spain. T cells, B-cell-depleted T cells, or PBMCs supplied cDNA or gDNA.

The authors' processing: Reference gene primer amplification gave nucleated cell count estimates. This table comes from immunoSEQ multiplex PCR, and its TCRdb copy is limited to in-frame clones, with some not included. V, J and clone size derive from that table, while D and trimming were established from the DNA sequence. The top ten clones hold approximately 3.5% of a sample with about 99,000 clones, 89% of them seen once. The CDR3 consists of 18 residues. Trimming stripped 0 bases from V and 5 bases from J, with 21 bases between. The germline V gene encodes CDR1 LGHNA and CDR2 YNFKEQ. The sequence was obtained from a woman aged 60-75 years with acute or convalescent COVID-19. The chain is built from TRBV4-2 and TRBJ2-3, with D tentatively TRBD2 (6 bases). The sample taken for sequencing was peripheral blood. In DNA form, the CDR3 reads TGTGCCAGCAGCCAAGAATCGCTAGCGACCGGATGGGGAGATACGCAGTATTTT. Translated, it gives CASSQESLATGWGDTQYF.